These T cell receptor beta chains were read from a single sample in a study of graft-versus-host responses after intestinal transplantation. These TCRs are of unknown antigen specificity. This table comes from immunoSEQ multiplex PCR, and its TCRdb copy is limited to in-frame clones, with some not included. The sample records tens of thousands of clones, roughly 92% being singletons. The source was unstimulated CD4+ T cells sorted from spleen or lymph node cells, collected before intestinal transplant. Every receptor here comes from a human donor who received an intestinal transplant. Each CDR3 is given with its conserved first and last residue. A D gene is named only where the DNA matches it firmly. Rows may omit the clone size; those that give it use once, few, many or a size class.

v_call,clone_size,d_call,j_call,cdr3_nt,cdr3_aa
TRBV18,.,.,TRBJ2-3,TGTGCCAGCTCACCGGGGGCAGATACGCAGTATTTT,CASSPGADTQYF
TRBV25-1,.,.,TRBJ1-1,TGTGCCAGCAGTGGAACCAGGGGCGGGACTGAAGCTTTCTTT,CASSGTRGGTEAFF
TRBV5-1,.,TRBD2,TRBJ2-5,TGCGCCAGCAGTGCAAATAGCGGGAAAGAGACCCAGTACTTC,CASSANSGKETQYF
TRBV5-1,.,.,TRBJ2-3,TGCGCCAGCAGCTCCTCCCCCCTCCGACAGGCCCAGAGGGGGAATACGCAGTATTTT,CASSSSPLRQAQRGNTQYF
TRBV6-5,.,.,TRBJ1-5,TGTGCCAGCAGTGATGTACAGCCCCAGCATTTT,CASSDVQPQHF
TRBV2,.,TRBD1,TRBJ2-1,TGTGCCAGCAGCCCACGCTTGCAGGGGGCTTTTTACAATGAGCAGTTCTTC,CASSPRLQGAFYNEQFF
TRBV5-1,.,.,TRBJ2-7,TGCGCCAGCAGCCCCCGGCCCGAGGTTTCCGAGCAGTACTTC,CASSPRPEVSEQYF
TRBV28,.,.,TRBJ2-1,TGTGCCAGCAGTCGGGACCTCCTCTACAATGAGCAGTTCTTC,CASSRDLLYNEQFF
TRBV6-5,.,.,TRBJ2-7,TGTGCCAGCAGTTACTACCGGGAGCGGAACGAGCAGTACTTC,CASSYYRERNEQYF
TRBV5-1,.,TRBD1,TRBJ1-2,TGCGCCAGCAGTGCCAGACAGGGGGACTATGGCTACACCTTC,CASSARQGDYGYTF
TRBV6-5,.,.,TRBJ1-2,TGTGCCAGCAGTTACTCGACCCTCGGTTATGGCTACACCTTC,CASSYSTLGYGYTF
TRBV11-2,.,.,TRBJ2-7,TGTGCCAGCAGCTTAGCTCCGGGCAGCTCCTACGAGCAGTACTTC,CASSLAPGSSYEQYF
TRBV5-4,.,.,TRBJ2-3,TGTGCCAGCAGCTTGATTAGCGCAGATACGCAGTATTTT,CASSLISADTQYF
TRBV6-5,.,.,TRBJ1-3,TGTGCCAGCAGGCCGTTGAGCTCTGGAAACACCATATATTTT,CASRPLSSGNTIYF
TRBV30,.,.,TRBJ1-1,TGTGCCTGGAGTCGCGGCTACATGAACACTGAAGCTTTCTTT,CAWSRGYMNTEAFF
TRBV7-9,.,TRBD2,TRBJ2-1,TGTGCCAGCAGCTTAGGGACTAGGGTCTACAATGAGCAGTTCTTC,CASSLGTRVYNEQFF
TRBV19,.,.,TRBJ2-1,TGTGCCAGTAGTGACGACTATTACAATGAGCAGTTCTTC,CASSDDYYNEQFF
TRBV7-8,.,TRBD2,TRBJ2-7,TGTGCCAGCAGTGGGACTAGCGGCTCCTACGAGCAGTACTTC,CASSGTSGSYEQYF
TRBV7-9,.,TRBD2,TRBJ2-1,TGTGCCAGCAGCTTAGGGGGTAGCGGGAGGGCAAAGCAGTTCTTC,CASSLGGSGRAKQFF
TRBV28,.,.,TRBJ2-1,TGTGCCAGCAGCCCCCCATTGAGGGGGAGTAACGGTGAGCAGTTCTTC,CASSPPLRGSNGEQFF
TRBV7-8,.,TRBD1,TRBJ1-1,TGTGCCAGCAGCTTAGCCGGGACAGGGATCGCTGAAGCTTTCTTT,CASSLAGTGIAEAFF
TRBV7-9,.,.,TRBJ1-1,TGTGCCAGCAGCTTTAACAGGGACGGCACTGAAGCTTTCTTT,CASSFNRDGTEAFF
TRBV5-8,.,TRBD1,TRBJ1-5,TGTGCCAGCAGCCCGGGACAGGGAGACAATCAGCCCCAGCATTTT,CASSPGQGDNQPQHF
TRBV27,.,.,TRBJ1-4,TGTGCCAGCAGTCGACACCTTGCAACTAATGAAAAACTGTTTTTT,CASSRHLATNEKLFF
TRBV5-1,.,.,TRBJ2-1,TGCGCCAGCCTGACAGCCGGGGGTGAGCAGTTCTTC,CASLTAGGEQFF
TRBV14,.,.,TRBJ2-3,TGTGCCAGCAGCCAAGCTTCCCTCGGGGGAACAGATACGCAGTATTTT,CASSQASLGGTDTQYF
TRBV6-6,.,TRBD1,TRBJ2-7,TGTGCCAGCAGTTACTCGGCAGGGGGCCTTAGCTACGAGCAGTACTTC,CASSYSAGGLSYEQYF
TRBV30,.,TRBD1,TRBJ2-7,TGTGCCTGGAGTCGACGTAGACAGGGCCCATTCTACGAGCAGTACTTC,CAWSRRRQGPFYEQYF
TRBV5-4,.,TRBD1,TRBJ2-3,TGTGCCAGCAGCCCACCGACAGGGAGACCAGATACGCAGTATTTT,CASSPPTGRPDTQYF
TRBV2,.,.,TRBJ1-2,TGTGCCAGCACACCCGGGACGGGTGGCTACACCTTC,CASTPGTGGYTF
TRBV5-1,once,TRBD1,TRBJ2-2,TGCGCCAGCAGCCCGGACAGGGGAAACACCGGGGAGCTGTTTTTT,CASSPDRGNTGELFF
TRBV11-2,once,TRBD1,TRBJ2-7,TGTGCCAGCAGCTTAGGACAGGGGAAATACGAGCAGTACTTC,CASSLGQGKYEQYF
TRBV29-1,.,.,TRBJ1-1,TGCAGCGTCTCAAGGGAACCGAACACTGAAGCTTTCTTT,CSVSREPNTEAFF
TRBV30,.,.,TRBJ1-6,TGTGCCTGGAGTGCCCCCAACAGGTGGGGTAATTCACCCCTCCACTTT,CAWSAPNRWGNSPLHF
TRBV20-1,.,.,TRBJ2-7,TGCAGTGCTAGTGTCCTCGAGCAGTACTTC,CSASVLEQYF
TRBV19,few,TRBD1,TRBJ1-5,TGTGCCAGTAGTAACGGACAGGCTTATAGCAATCAGCCCCAGCATTTT,CASSNGQAYSNQPQHF
TRBV18,.,.,TRBJ2-3,TGTGCCAGCTCACCGTCGGGTCCCGATACGCAGTATTTT,CASSPSGPDTQYF
TRBV29-1,.,.,TRBJ2-1,TGCAGCGTTGACCGGGTAGGCGATGAGCAGTTCTTC,CSVDRVGDEQFF
TRBV6-1,.,TRBD1,TRBJ1-2,TGTGCCAGCAGAGGGACAGGGTTTTATGGCTACACCTTC,CASRGTGFYGYTF
TRBV27,.,TRBD2,TRBJ2-2,TGTGCCACCAGGACTAGCGGGAGCTCGAGCACCGGGGAGCTGTTTTTT,CATRTSGSSSTGELFF
TRBV27,.,.,TRBJ2-5,TGTGCCAGCAGGCAGAGAGGGGAGACCCAGTACTTC,CASRQRGETQYF